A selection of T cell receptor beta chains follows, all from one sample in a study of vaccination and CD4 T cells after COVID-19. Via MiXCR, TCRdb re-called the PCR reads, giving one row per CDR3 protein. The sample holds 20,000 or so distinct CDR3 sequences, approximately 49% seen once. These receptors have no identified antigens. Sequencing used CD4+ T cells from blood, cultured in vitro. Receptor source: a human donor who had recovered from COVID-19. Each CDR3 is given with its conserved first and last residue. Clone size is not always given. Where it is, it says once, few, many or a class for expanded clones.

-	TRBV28	CASSSPRGRMNYGYTF
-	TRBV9	CASSVGSSGGASTDTQYF
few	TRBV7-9	CASSYSPATEAFF
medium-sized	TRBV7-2	CASSLYRYQPQHF
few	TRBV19	CASSFGTEQVEPQHF
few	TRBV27	CASSLWPGGETQYF
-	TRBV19	CASSIGPDLGPQHF
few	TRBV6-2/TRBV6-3	CASTRESNQPQHF
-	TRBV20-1	CSVAGAINSPLHF
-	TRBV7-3	CASSPTPRAAQYF
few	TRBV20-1	CSAYVRSSYNEQFF
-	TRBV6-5	CASSYGRGPVRGETQYF
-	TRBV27	CASSLSIRLAGFNEQFF
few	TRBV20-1	CSARQFYGYTF
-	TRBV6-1	CASRPTGFGKNIQYF
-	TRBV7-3	CASSVGLAGANWFF
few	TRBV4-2	CASSQEGDSSYEQYF
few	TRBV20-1	CSARQYRGGNEQFF
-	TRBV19	CASSMGQGYGYTF
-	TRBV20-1	CSARPGTSGRGGWETQYF
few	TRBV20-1	CSVPDRDYGYTF
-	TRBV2	CASTLSSTDTQYF
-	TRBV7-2	CASSLGGGTGELFF
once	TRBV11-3	CASSLGVGETQYF